Below, 17 T cell receptor beta chains from the same sample are listed, as sequenced in a study of CD4+ T cells in melanoma. The assay was immunoSEQ multiplex PCR, and TCRdb's table has in-frame clones only and misses some. This table has more than 90,000 clones, approximately 90% appearing once. Specimen: peripheral blood. These receptors all come from a human donor with melanoma.

CDR3 region: CASSVGTGATTNEKLFF. As DNA, the CDR3 is TGTGCCAGTTCGGTCGGGACAGGGGCTACAACTAATGAAAAACTGTTTTTT. The V call is TRBV19, the J call TRBJ1-4; 10 bases agree with TRBD1. V lost 8 bases, J lost 0 bases, and 9 bases stayed unmatched. Germline CDR1 is LNHDA and CDR2 is SQIVND (reference sequence). This CDR3 spans 17 amino acids. Full variable domain (missing parts from reference TRBV19 and TRBJ1-4): DGGITQSPKYLFRKEGQNVTLSCEQNLNHDAMYWYRQDPGQGLRLIYYSQIVNDFQKGDIAEGYSVSREKKESFPLTVTSAQKNPTAFYLCASSVGTGATTNEKLFFGSGTQLSVL.

V gene TRBV28 combines with J gene TRBJ1-1, with 7 bases identical to TRBD1. Germline CDR1 MDHEN, CDR2 SYDVKM. CDR3 length: 15 residues. V dropped 5 bases and J dropped 0; count of bases not matched to a gene: 6. The CDR3 reads CASSTQGFMNTEAFF. In DNA, the CDR3 is TGTGCCAGCAGTACACAGGGGTTCATGAACACTGAAGCTTTCTTT.

The J gene is TRBJ2-5, the V gene TRBV5-4; 8 bases map to TRBD2. Germline CDR1 reads SGHNT; CDR2 reads YYREEE (reference sequence). V dropped 3 bases and J dropped 5; count of bases not matched to a gene: 6. The length of the CDR3 is 14 residues. The CDR3 spells CASSSSGGRETQYF. DNA for the CDR3: TGTGCCAGCAGCTCATCGGGGGGGCGGGAGACCCAGTACTTC.

This rearrangement joins TRBV29-1 to TRBJ2-7, with TRBD2 matching 14 bases. The CDR3 has 14 residues. With 5 bases clipped from V and 4 bases from J, the junction kept 4 bases outside the gene matches. Germline V gene lookup returns CDR1 SQVTM and CDR2 ANQGSEA. The CDR3 DNA follows: TGCAGCGTTCTGGGACTAGCGGGAGTGTACGAGCAGTACTTC. Protein sequence: CSVLGLAGVYEQYF.

The chain combines TRBV4-3 with TRBJ2-1; tentatively, D is TRBD1 (5 bases). This CDR3 is 11 amino acids long. Germline V gives CDR1 LGHNA, CDR2 YSLEER. V was trimmed by 5 bases and J by 7 bases, leaving 6 bases between them. CDR3: CASSRGNEQFF. The CDR3 DNA follows: TGCGCCAGCAGCAGGGGTAATGAGCAGTTCTTC.

This chain connects TRBV6-5 to TRBJ1-4; no clear D. The CDR3 has 13 amino acids. The germline V gene has CDR1 MNHEY and CDR2 SVGAGI. Trimming cost V 6 bases and J 8 bases, with 13 bases left between them. The CDR3 sequence: CASRPGRGEKLFF. CDR3 DNA sequence: TGTGCCAGCAGACCCGGGAGAGGAGAAAAACTGTTTTTT.

Only one count was recorded for this clone. This chain uses TRBV10-3 with TRBJ2-1; D perhaps matches TRBD1 (6 bases). CDR1 and CDR2 from the germline V gene are ENHRY and SYGVKD. Trimming stripped 1 base from V and 7 bases from J, with 8 bases between. The CDR3 contains 13 residues. Here the CDR3 reads CAISEYRANEQFF. CDR3 in DNA: TGTGCCATCAGTGAGTACAGGGCGAATGAGCAGTTCTTC.

This rearrangement joins TRBV29-1 to TRBJ2-6; D possibly uses TRBD1 or TRBD2 (5 bases each). Trimming stripped 1 base from V and 2 bases from J, with 6 bases between. Germline assignment: CDR1 SQVTM and CDR2 ANQGSEA. This CDR3 spans 14 amino acids. Here the CDR3 DNA reads TGCAGCGTTGAAGGGGACGCTGGGGCCAACGTCCTGACTTTC. Protein product: CSVEGDAGANVLTF.

This clone was seen just once. The rearrangement uses TRBV10-3 and TRBJ2-3, with D possibly being TRBD2 (6 bases). The CDR3 covers 16 residues. V was trimmed by 4 bases and J by 3 bases, leaving 17 bases between them. Per the germline V gene, CDR1 is ENHRY and CDR2 is SYGVKD. The CDR3 is CAISALGGEVTDTQYF. The CDR3 DNA reads TGTGCCATCAGTGCCCTTGGAGGGGAGGTAACAGATACGCAGTATTTT.

The chain is built from TRBV5-6 and TRBJ2-3; D call uncertain. Germline V gene lookup returns CDR1 SGHDT and CDR2 YYEEEE. The V gene lost 2 bases and the J gene lost 7 bases, with 14 bases spanning the gap. The CDR3 covers 14 residues. This CDR3 is CASSFSRPSNTQYF. The CDR3, as DNA: TGTGCCAGCAGCTTTTCTAGGCCTTCCAATACGCAGTATTTT.

This chain joins TRBV7-2 and TRBJ2-7, with D hard to call. Trimming took 1 base from V and 6 from J, leaving 10 bases between them. The CDR3 sequence is 13 residues long. Germline V CDR1 and CDR2: SGHTA, FQGNSA. CDR3 sequence (DNA): TGTGCCAGCAGCTTAGACTGGTTGGTCGAGCAGTACTTC. This sequence encodes CASSLDWLVEQYF.

The V gene is TRBV30, the J gene TRBJ2-6; tentatively, D is TRBD1 (5 bases). Trimming took off 5 bases at V and 4 bases at J, with 18 bases between the two ends. Per germline, CDR1 GTSNPN and CDR2 SVGIG (reference sequence). The CDR3 sequence is 16 residues long. The CDR3, as DNA: TGTGCCTGGGATGGACAACGCACACCGGGGGCCAACGTCCTGACTTTC. It encodes CAWDGQRTPGANVLTF.

The V gene is TRBV6-5, the J gene TRBJ1-2, with D perhaps matching TRBD1 (6 bases). V was clipped by 7 bases and J by 3 bases, with 15 bases between them. The CDR3 runs 14 residues. From germline, CDR1 is MNHEY and CDR2 SVGAGI. The CDR3 DNA reads as TGTGCCAGCACTCTGGCCCAGGGGTACTATGGCTACACCTTC. This translates into CASTLAQGYYGYTF.

The chain carries TRBV27 and TRBJ2-1; D possibly corresponds to TRBD1 (6 bases). CDR1 is MNHEY and CDR2 is SMNVEV in the germline V gene (reference sequence). The CDR3 spans 15 residues. V shed 5 bases and J shed 2 bases, with 13 bases lying between them. The chain's CDR3 is CASSVIGTTYNEQFF. DNA for the CDR3: TGTGCCAGCAGTGTTATCGGGACAACCTACAATGAGCAGTTCTTC.

This clone was recorded once. The V gene is TRBV6-5, the J gene TRBJ2-7; D gene unclear. V was trimmed by 2 bases and J by 0 bases, leaving 11 bases between them. The CDR3 runs 15 residues. The V gene's germline CDR1 is MNHEY and CDR2 SVGAGI. In nucleotides, the CDR3 is TGTGCCAGCAGTTACGGTCGAAAAAGCTCCTACGAGCAGTACTTC. Amino acid sequence: CASSYGRKSSYEQYF.

The CDR3 nucleotides read TGCGCCAGCAGCGGGACTAGGGGAACAGATACGCAGTATTTT. Translating gives CASSGTRGTDTQYF. The rearrangement links TRBV5-1 to TRBJ2-3; 8 nucleotides align to TRBD2. The V and J ends lost 4 bases and 3 bases, in that order; junction bases with no gene match: 4. The germline gives CDR1 SGHRS, CDR2 YFSETQ. This CDR3 is 14 amino acids long.

V is TRBV6-1 and J is TRBJ2-3, with a possible D match to TRBD2 (6 bases). The CDR3 has 14 amino acids. The V end was cut by 0 bases, the J end by 11 bases, with 15 bases between. Germline CDR1 reads MNHNS; CDR2 reads SASEGT. The CDR3 here is CASSEAYNRGGQYF. The CDR3, as DNA: TGTGCCAGCAGTGAAGCGTATAATAGGGGAGGGCAGTATTTT.